The 19 T cell receptor beta chains below all came from one sample that was sequenced in a study of control samples from healthy donors and cancer patients. Clones were read by immunoSEQ multiplex PCR, and TCRdb kept only the in-frame ones, dropping some. The sample yields about 130,000 clones, just over 90% seen once. Sequenced input: PBMCs. The receptors shown here come from a man aged 45-60 years with head and neck cancer.

The chain uses TRBV7-3 and TRBJ1-6; possibly TRBD1 for D (6 bases). CDR3 length equals 13 residues. The germline V and J ends were trimmed by 5 bases and 10 bases, with 12 bases remaining between them. Germline V lookup: CDR1 SGHTA, CDR2 FQGTGA. This CDR3 reads CASSLTGGSPLHF. The CDR3 DNA sequence: TGTGCCAGCAGCCTGACAGGTGGCTCACCCCTCCACTTT. Looking up the rest from reference TRBV7-3 and TRBJ1-6 gives the full variable domain: GAGVSQTPSNKVTEKGKYVELRCDPISGHTALYWYRQSLGQGPEFLIYFQGTGAADDSGLPNDRFFAVRPEGSVSTLKIQRTERGDSAVYLCASSLTGGSPLHFGNGTRLTVT.

The chain employs TRBV7-9 and TRBJ2-1; TRBD2 might be the D (7 bases). V was clipped by 4 bases and J by 0 bases, with 16 bases between them. CDR3 length: 17 amino acids. Germline lookup yields CDR1 SEHNR and CDR2 FQNEAQ (reference sequence). The DNA of the CDR3 is TGTGCCAGCAGCTGGGCGGGGGCCAGGAGCTCCTACAATGAGCAGTTCTTC. Translating gives CASSWAGARSSYNEQFF. The full variable domain, rest sourced from reference TRBV7-9 and TRBJ2-1, is DTGVSQNPRHKITKRGQNVTFRCDPISEHNRLYWYRQTLGQGPEFLTYFQNEAQLEKSRLLSDRFSAERPKGSFSTLEIQRTEQGDSAMYLCASSWAGARSSYNEQFFGPGTRLTVL.

The chain employs TRBV3-1 (or the pseudogene TRBV3-2) and TRBJ2-3; D not certain. Germline values: CDR1 LGHDT, CDR2 YNNKEL (reference sequence). V was shortened by 0 bases and J by 6 bases, with 13 bases between the two germline ends. The CDR3 consists of 15 residues. The CDR3 DNA reads TGTGCCAGCAGCCAAGAGGTGTTCGATGCGGATACGCAGTATTTT. Its protein is CASSQEVFDADTQYF.

As for this clone: The sample carries other DNA sequences with the same CDR3. The chain uses TRBV18 and TRBJ1-6; D is perhaps TRBD1 (6 bases). Germline CDR1 KGHSH, CDR2 LQKENI. Deletions cut 6 bases from V and 0 bases from J, with 12 bases between. The CDR3 spans 16 residues. CDR3: CASSPTGSSYNSPLHF. The CDR3 DNA is TGTGCCAGCTCGCCTACAGGGAGCTCCTATAATTCACCCCTCCACTTT.

The chain has TRBV11-2 and TRBJ2-3; 7 bases are shared with TRBD2. V lost 10 bases to trimming and J lost 3 bases; unmatched junction nucleotides: 4. Looked up from germline, CDR1 is SGHAT and CDR2 is FQNNGV. The CDR3 spans 12 residues. The CDR3 nucleotides are TGTGCCATTTCGGGGGGTACAGATACGCAGTATTTT. Its translation: CAISGGTDTQYF.

This chain links TRBV7-2 with TRBJ1-3, with 9 bases aligning to TRBD1. The V segment lost 5 bases and the J segment 2 bases; nucleotides outside the gene matches: 7. The CDR3 is 16 amino acids. Germline values: CDR1 SGHTA, CDR2 FQGNSA. The CDR3 nucleotides read TGTGCCAGCAGCCGGGGGGGGACAGGGACTGGAAACACCATATATTTT. Its translation: CASSRGGTGTGNTIYF. The variable domain in full, completed from reference TRBV7-2 and TRBJ1-3, reads GAGVSQSPSNKVTEKGKDVELRCDPISGHTALYWYRQSLGQGLEFLIYFQGNSAPDKSGLPSDRFSAERTGGSVSTLTIQRTQQEDSAVYLCASSRGGTGTGNTIYFGEGSWLTVV.

This sequence joins TRBV7-8 and TRBJ1-6; 9 positions agree with TRBD1. Germline CDR1 is SGHVS and CDR2 is FQNEAQ. J was trimmed by 7 bases and V by 8 bases; bases with no gene match: 9. The CDR3 totals 15 residues. CDR3 loop: CASSKGGQGNSPLHF. As DNA, the CDR3 is TGTGCCAGCTCGAAGGGGGGACAGGGAAATTCACCCCTCCACTTT.

This clone was seen once. The genes are TRBV15 and TRBJ2-1, with D hard to call. Germline V CDR1 and CDR2: LNHNV, YYDKDF (reference sequence). V gave up 1 base and J gave up 4 bases, with 5 bases separating them. CDR3 length: 13 amino acids. This chain's CDR3 is CATSRGLYNEQFF. The CDR3, as DNA: TGTGCCACCAGCAGAGGGTTGTACAATGAGCAGTTCTTC.

The rearrangement joins TRBV3-1 (or the pseudogene TRBV3-2) to TRBJ1-5; tentative D call: TRBD1 (5 bases). The CDR3 loop spans 13 amino acids. Germline V gene data show CDR1 as LGHDT and CDR2 as YNNKEL (reference sequence). Trimming cost V 1 base and J 9 bases, with 10 bases left between them. CDR3 bases: TGTGCCAGCAGCCAAGGGACCGGGGGGCCCCAGCATTTT. This sequence encodes CASSQGTGGPQHF.

The chain is built from TRBV10-3 and TRBJ1-2; possibly TRBD1 for D (5 bases). The CDR3 covers 16 residues. The V and J ends lost 3 bases and 1 base respectively, with 15 bases between them. Germline V gives CDR1 ENHRY, CDR2 SYGVKD. CDR3 nucleotides: TGTGCCATCAGTGATCAGGGCAGACAAATTAACTATGGCTACACCTTC. This sequence encodes CAISDQGRQINYGYTF.

J is TRBJ2-3 and V is TRBV27, with 7 bases fitting TRBD2. CDR1 and CDR2 (germline): MNHEY, SMNVEV (reference sequence). V shed 2 bases and J 10 bases; nucleotides not matched to a gene: 0. CDR3 length equals 11 residues. CDR3 nucleotide sequence: TGTGCCAGCAGTTTACGGGGGGCGCAGTATTTT. Residues: CASSLRGAQYF.

V usage is TRBV30 and J usage is TRBJ1-3, with D possibly matching TRBD1 (5 bases). This CDR3 comprises 13 residues. Looked up from germline, CDR1 is GTSNPN and CDR2 is SVGIG (reference sequence). Trimming took off 4 bases at V and 7 bases at J, with 14 bases between the two ends. This CDR3 is CAWIRGRRNTIYF. CDR3 in DNA: TGTGCCTGGATAAGGGGTCGACGGAACACCATATATTTT.

This chain joins TRBV7-2 and TRBJ1-3; no definite D call. V shed 5 bases and J shed 0 bases, with 14 bases lying between them. The germline V gene encodes CDR1 SGHTA and CDR2 FQGNSA. This CDR3 is built from 16 residues. CDR3 in amino acids: CASSPRGGISGNTIYF. The CDR3 region has the DNA TGTGCCAGCAGCCCCAGAGGCGGGATCTCTGGAAACACCATATATTTT.

The J gene is TRBJ2-7, the V gene TRBV7-8; the D gene is possibly TRBD2 (6 bases). V was trimmed by 7 bases and J by 3 bases, leaving 19 bases between them. There are 15 residues in the CDR3. Looked up from germline, CDR1 is SGHVS and CDR2 is FQNEAQ. The CDR3 nucleotides read TGTGCCAGCACCGTAGGTTTGGGGGGTTACTACGAGCAGTACTTC. It codes for CASTVGLGGYYEQYF.

This clone showed up just a few times. This chain uses TRBV30 with TRBJ2-7; D gene unclear. CDR1 and CDR2 from the germline V gene are GTSNPN and SVGIG (reference sequence). The germline V and J ends were trimmed by 1 base and 0 bases, with 4 bases remaining between them. The CDR3 spans 12 residues. The CDR3 is CAWSGLSYEQYF. CDR3 sequence (DNA): TGTGCCTGGAGTGGGCTCTCCTACGAGCAGTACTTC.

V usage is TRBV10-3 and J usage is TRBJ2-7; maybe TRBD2 (6 bases). Trimming removed 4 bases from V and 6 bases from J, with 16 bases in between. CDR3 length: 14 amino acids. Germline V CDR1 and CDR2: ENHRY, SYGVKD. In DNA, the CDR3 is TGTGCCATCAGTGGACCCCAGGAGGGGACCGAGCAGTACTTC. It translates to CAISGPQEGTEQYF.

CDR3 nucleotide sequence: TGTGCCAGCAGCTTGTACCAACTGCAGACGAATCACGAGCAGTACTTC. Encoded protein: CASSLYQLQTNHEQYF. J is TRBJ2-7 and V is TRBV5-4, with unresolved D. Trimming left V 1 base short and J 5 bases short, with 19 bases between. Germline-derived CDR1 and CDR2 are SGHNT and YYREEE (reference sequence). There are 16 residues in the CDR3.

This clone has a single count. V is TRBV9 and J is TRBJ1-3, with unresolved D. The germline CDR1 and CDR2 sequences are SGDLS and YYNGEE. The V end was cut by 4 bases, the J end by 0 bases, with 11 bases between. There are 15 residues in the CDR3. As DNA, the CDR3 is TGTGCCAGCAGCCCCCGGGGAAGCTCTGGAAACACCATATATTTT. The encoded protein is CASSPRGSSGNTIYF.

The chain carries TRBV13 and TRBJ2-1, with a tentative D call TRBD1 (5 bases). The CDR3 runs 15 residues. The V gene lost 4 bases and the J gene lost 12 bases, with 22 bases spanning the gap. CDR1 and CDR2 (germline): PRHDT, FYEKMQ (reference sequence). The CDR3 sequence is CASSSAGQGAKVQFF. Here the CDR3 DNA reads TGTGCCAGCAGCTCCGCCGGACAAGGGGCGAAGGTGCAGTTCTTC.